The source of this TCR beta chain is a study of Ad26.COV2.S vaccination and SARS-CoV-2 variants. Overall study context: Doses of Ad26.COV2.S were injected into muscle once or twice, 56 days apart. Broader study findings: Non-spike TCR breadth showed similarity between vaccine and placebo recipients. Analyses that measured TCR breadth and depth may have underestimated total T cell responses.

Regarding treatment: about 20 received Ad26.COV2.S at low or high dose, single or two shots; 5 received placebo; per-sample allocation not given. Samples came from day 63 after the first vaccine or placebo injection. Boston supplied an adult donor aged 18-55 years. Produced via immunoSEQ multiplex PCR; TCRdb's table is partial and in-frame only. The sample yields more than 300,000 clones, about 82% seen once. CDR1 is GTSNPN, CDR2 SVGIG, per germline (reference sequence). The CDR3 is 12 residues long. With 0 bases removed from V and 9 bases from J, the gap between germline ends came to 11 bases. This clone was observed a handful of times. Its antigen is unknown.

The chain employs TRBV30 and TRBJ1-1; D unclear. The sequence was obtained from a person aged 18-65 years who received the Ad26.COV2.S COVID-19 vaccine or a placebo. Specimen: peripheral blood, collected in a trial of Ad26.COV2.S vaccine versus placebo. CDR3 protein: CAWSVREGKAFF. The CDR3 region has the DNA TGTGCCTGGAGTGTACGAGAAGGGAAAGCTTTCTTT.